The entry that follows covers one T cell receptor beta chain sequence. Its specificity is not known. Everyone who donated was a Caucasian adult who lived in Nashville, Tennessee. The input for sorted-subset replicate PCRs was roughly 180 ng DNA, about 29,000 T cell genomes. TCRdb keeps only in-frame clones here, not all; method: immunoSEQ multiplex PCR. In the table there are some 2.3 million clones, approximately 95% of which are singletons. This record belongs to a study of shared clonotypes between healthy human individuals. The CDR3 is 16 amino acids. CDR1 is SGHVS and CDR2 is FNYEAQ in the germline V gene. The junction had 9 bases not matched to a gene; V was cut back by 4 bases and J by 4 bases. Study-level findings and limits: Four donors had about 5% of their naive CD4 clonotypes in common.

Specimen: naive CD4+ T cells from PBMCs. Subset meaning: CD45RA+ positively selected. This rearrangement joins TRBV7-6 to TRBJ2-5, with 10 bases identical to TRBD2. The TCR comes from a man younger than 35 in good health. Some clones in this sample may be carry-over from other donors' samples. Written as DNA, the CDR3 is TGTGCCAGCAGCTCCGGGACTAGCGTGGTGAGAGAGACCCAGTACTTC. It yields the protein CASSSGTSVVRETQYF. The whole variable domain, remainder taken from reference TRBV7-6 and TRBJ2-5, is GAGVSQSPRYKVTKRGQDVALRCDPISGHVSLYWYRQALGQGPEFLTYFNYEAQQDKSGLPNDRFSAERPEGSISTLTIQRTEQRDSAMYRCASSSGTSVVRETQYFGPGTRLLVL.